Below, 7 T cell receptor beta chains from the same sample are listed, as sequenced in a study of blood T cell repertoires in COVID-19. TCRdb's table, derived via immunoSEQ multiplex PCR, lists solely in-frame clones and lacks some. Of 110,000 to 150,000 clones in the sample, about 90% were seen once. The sample consisted of peripheral blood. Source of these receptors: a woman aged 45-65 years with acute or convalescent COVID-19.

The sample holds one count of this clone. The chain uses TRBV5-1 and TRBJ1-2; 10 nucleotides line up with TRBD1. V was pared by 3 bases and J by 6 bases, with 11 bases of the junction left unmatched. This CDR3 spans 16 amino acids. Germline-derived CDR1 and CDR2 are SGHRS and YFSETQ. This CDR3 is CASSSTGGNLSDGYTF. The CDR3 DNA reads as TGCGCCAGCAGCTCGACAGGGGGCAACCTCTCAGATGGCTACACCTTC.

The chain couples TRBV6-5 to TRBJ2-5; 11 bases line up with TRBD2. Germline V gives CDR1 MNHEY, CDR2 SVGAGI. V trimming: 7 bases; J trimming: 2 bases; junction bases outside the gene matches: 6. The CDR3 totals 15 residues. The CDR3 coding sequence is TGTGCCAGCAAACTAGCGGGAGTGGGACAAGAGACCCAGTACTTC. It encodes CASKLAGVGQETQYF.

The chain uses TRBV7-2 and TRBJ1-2; the D gene is possibly TRBD1 (6 bases). V was pared by 5 bases and J by 7 bases, with 14 bases between. The length of the CDR3 is 13 residues. The germline V gene encodes CDR1 SGHTA and CDR2 FQGNSA. CDR3 protein: CASSPSTGIGYTF. The CDR3 DNA sequence: TGTGCCAGCAGCCCCTCAACAGGGATTGGCTACACCTTC.

CDR3 amino acids: CAISQGSGTDTQYF. The CDR3 nucleotides are TGTGCCATCAGTCAGGGGTCTGGCACAGATACGCAGTATTTT. The V gene is TRBV10-3, the J gene TRBJ2-3, with D perhaps TRBD1 (6 bases). Germline lookup yields CDR1 ENHRY and CDR2 SYGVKD. CDR3 length: 14 amino acids. Trimming took off 5 bases at V and 1 base at J, with 10 bases between the two ends.

In this sample, this clone turned up once. The chain uses TRBV10-3 and TRBJ1-2; 8 nucleotides align to TRBD1. The CDR3 totals 15 residues. With V trimmed by 4 bases and J by 0 bases, 4 bases remained unmatched. The germline CDR1 and CDR2 sequences are ENHRY and SYGVKD. The CDR3 sequence is CAISVETGANYGYTF. The CDR3 nucleotides are TGTGCCATCAGTGTGGAGACAGGGGCTAACTATGGCTACACCTTC.

The J gene is TRBJ2-7, the V gene TRBV11-2; D is undetermined. Germline V CDR1 and CDR2: SGHAT, FQNNGV. This CDR3 comprises 15 residues. V dropped 0 bases and J dropped 0 bases, with 9 bases sitting between them. In DNA form, the CDR3 reads TGTGCCAGCAGCTTAGATCCGTTTCCCTCCTACGAGCAGTACTTC. Protein sequence: CASSLDPFPSYEQYF.

The chain couples TRBV3-1 (or the pseudogene TRBV3-2) to TRBJ1-1; 7 nucleotides line up with TRBD1. Germline V CDR1 and CDR2: LGHDT, YNNKEL (reference sequence). CDR3 length equals 14 residues. J gave up 2 bases and V 2 bases, and 2 bases lay outside the gene matches. CDR3 coding DNA: TGTGCCAGCAGCCAAACAGGGGTAAACACTGAAGCTTTCTTT. As protein: CASSQTGVNTEAFF.